This record covers a single T cell receptor beta chain. Its antigen is still unknown. This sample stems from a study of T cell repertoires in cytomegalovirus infection. Study-level information: In the study, CMV epitopes included recently identified HLA-C-restricted and well-studied HLA-B-restricted ones. Public TCR beta signatures marked donors with CMV infection and the matching HLA. Findings and limits, study-wide: Cumulative frequency of public TCR beta families picked out carriers of CMV plus the relevant HLA. Across the ex vivo response, the dominant clonotypes were HLA-C-restricted CMV-specific TCR beta clonotypes.

From the reads, TCRdb called clonotypes with MiXCR, one entry per CDR3 protein. The sample carries 650,000 to 900,000 distinct CDR3 sequences, around a third recorded once. J lost 4 bases, V lost 8 bases, and 15 bases had no gene match. Per the germline V gene, CDR1 is WSHSY and CDR2 is SAAADI. This CDR3 has 17 amino acids. V is TRBV10-2 and J is TRBJ1-2; TRBD1 aligns across 11 bases. This sequence was found in a human donor in good health (CMV status not recorded). Some clones in this sample may be carry-over from other donors' samples. The sample consisted of cultured CD8+ T cells from PBMCs, taken from culture after CMV antigen stimulation. CDR3 DNA sequence: TGCGCCAGCTGGACAGGGGGCGCGATGGGGAAAAGCTATGGCTACACCTTC. Translating it yields CASWTGGAMGKSYGYTF.